The rows below give T cell receptor beta chains drawn from one sample of a study of Ad26.COV2.S vaccination and SARS-CoV-2 variants. TCRdb keeps only in-frame clones here, not all; method: immunoSEQ multiplex PCR. The sample holds about 250,000 clones, around 87% seen once. Material: peripheral blood, obtained in a trial of Ad26.COV2.S vaccine versus placebo. The receptors come from a person aged 18-60 years who received the Ad26.COV2.S COVID-19 vaccine or a placebo. Both conserved end residues are part of each CDR3. Each record gives: J gene, V gene, D gene, clone size, CDR3 DNA, CDR3 protein. D genes are given only for firm matches. Clone size is not always given. Where it is, it says once, few, many or a class for expanded clones.

TRBJ1-2 TRBV29-1 . . TGCAGCGTTGATGGGGGCTACTATGGCTACACCTTC CSVDGGYYGYTF
TRBJ2-7 TRBV10-2 . . TGCGCCAGCAGTACATTGGGGACTTTCTATTCCTACGAGCAGTACTTC CASSTLGTFYSYEQYF
TRBJ2-4 TRBV3-1/TRBV3-2 . . TGTGCCAGCAGCCAAACGGGGAACAAAAACATTCAGTACTTC CASSQTGNKNIQYF
TRBJ1-1 TRBV7-9 . once TGTGCCAGCAGCACGAGGGGCACTGGCACTGAAGCTTTCTTT CASSTRGTGTEAFF
TRBJ2-7 TRBV7-9 TRBD1 once TGTGCCAGCAGCCTAAGGACAGGGGGATACGAGCAGTACTTC CASSLRTGGYEQYF
TRBJ2-5 TRBV7-3 . . TGTGCCAGCAGCCCCTCAGGAGGGTACCAAGAGACCCAGTACTTC CASSPSGGYQETQYF
TRBJ2-1 TRBV5-1 . . TGCGCCAGCAGCCCGGGGACTCCGTCCGGGGAGCAGTTCTTC CASSPGTPSGEQFF
TRBJ1-1 TRBV6-6 . . TGTGCCAGCAGTTACGCTCGTGGGAACACTGAAGCTTTCTTT CASSYARGNTEAFF
TRBJ1-1 TRBV7-2 . . TGTGCCAGCAGCTTATCAGGGTACACTGAAGCTTTCTTT CASSLSGYTEAFF
TRBJ1-4 TRBV3-1/TRBV3-2 . once TGTGCCAGCACACAGGGCCTCTGGGGTGAAAAACTGTTTTTT CASTQGLWGEKLFF
TRBJ1-2 TRBV6-5 TRBD1 . TGTGCCAGCAGTTACTGGCCAGGGGGCGGGTATGGCTACACCTTC CASSYWPGGGYGYTF
TRBJ1-2 TRBV9 TRBD1 once TGTGCCAGCAGCGGGCTAATAGGACAGGCCGTCGACTATGGCTACACCTTC CASSGLIGQAVDYGYTF
TRBJ1-2 TRBV4-3 . . TGCGCCAGCAGCCAAGATTATGTACATGGCTACACCTTC CASSQDYVHGYTF
TRBJ2-3 TRBV7-8 . . TGTGCCAGCAGCTTAGCGGAGGTGGGGCGCGGGGCAGATACGCAGTATTTT CASSLAEVGRGADTQYF
TRBJ1-4 TRBV13 . . TGTGCCAGCAGCTTAGAAAGGGGAGAAAAACTGTTTTTT CASSLERGEKLFF
TRBJ2-7 TRBV5-1 TRBD1 few TGCGCCAGCAGCTTGCTGGAAGGACAGGGAAAGTACTTC CASSLLEGQGKYF
TRBJ2-1 TRBV5-6 . . TGTGCCAGCAGCTTGTCCGTCGTCGCCTACAATGAGCAGTTCTTC CASSLSVVAYNEQFF
TRBJ1-6 TRBV2 . . TGTGCCAGCAGTAAGGAAAACCCAGGGGAATCACCCCTCCACTTT CASSKENPGESPLHF
TRBJ1-2 TRBV7-2 . once TGTGCCAGCAGCTCCTACCTGGGGGGAGAGAACTATGGCTACACCTTC CASSSYLGGENYGYTF
TRBJ1-1 TRBV5-1 . . TGCGCCAGCAGGGAAGTGGGGGCGAAGTCTGAAGCTTTCTTT CASREVGAKSEAFF
TRBJ1-1 TRBV18 TRBD1 . TGTGCCAGCTCACCAGTGGCCTGGACAGGGGGCTTTGAGGTGGGGAACACTGAAGCTTTCTTT CASSPVAWTGGFEVGNTEAFF
TRBJ2-3 TRBV6-5 TRBD2 . TGTGCCAGTAAACTAGCGGGGGGCCAAGATACGCAGTATTTT CASKLAGGQDTQYF
TRBJ1-3 TRBV4-2 TRBD1 many TGTGCCAGCAGCCAAGCTACCCAGGGGGGTAGCTCTGGAAACACCATATATTTT CASSQATQGGSSGNTIYF
TRBJ1-2 TRBV19 . . TGTGCCAGTAGCAGGATTGACTATGGCTACACCTTC CASSRIDYGYTF
TRBJ2-1 TRBV16 TRBD2 . TGTGCCAGCAGCCAATGGGAGATAGCGGGGAGCCGCAATGAGCAGTTCTTC CASSQWEIAGSRNEQFF
TRBJ2-3 TRBV3-1/TRBV3-2 TRBD2 . TGTGCCAGCAGCGCGCATCTACTACTTGGCGGGGGTCCCACAGATACGCAGTATTTT CASSAHLLLGGGPTDTQYF
TRBJ1-5 TRBV19 TRBD1 . TGTGCCAGTAATCCCGACAGGGGGATTAATCAGCCCCAGCATTTT CASNPDRGINQPQHF
TRBJ1-1 TRBV18 TRBD1 . TGTGCCAGCTCGCCCGGGACAGTAGGTGAAGCTTTCTTT CASSPGTVGEAFF
TRBJ1-2 TRBV3-1/TRBV3-2 TRBD1 . TGTGCCAGCAGCCAAGAGACAGGGTCGTATGGCTACACCTTC CASSQETGSYGYTF
TRBJ1-1 TRBV25-1 . . TGTGCCAGCAGTGCCGGCGGCGGCTGGAACACTGAAGCTTTCTTT CASSAGGGWNTEAFF
TRBJ2-1 TRBV4-3 TRBD1 . TGCGCCAGCAGCCAAGATTTGGGACAGGCTCTGGTTGAGCAGTTCTTC CASSQDLGQALVEQFF
TRBJ1-3 TRBV28 . . TGTGCCAGCAGTTTAGGACAAATCTCTGGAAACACCATATATTTT CASSLGQISGNTIYF
TRBJ1-1 TRBV15 TRBD1 once TGTGCCACCAGCAGAGATTACGGGACAGGATTGAACACTGAAGCTTTCTTT CATSRDYGTGLNTEAFF
TRBJ2-1 TRBV18 TRBD2 . TGTGCCAGCTCACCTCCGGGACTAGATTACAATGAGCAGTTCTTC CASSPPGLDYNEQFF
TRBJ1-1 TRBV19 TRBD1 once TGTGCCAGTAGTCCAAGACAGGGGGCAGGGGACACTGAAGCTTTCTTT CASSPRQGAGDTEAFF
TRBJ1-1 TRBV2 . . TGTGCCAGCCTAAGACAGCCGAACACTGAAGCTTTCTTT CASLRQPNTEAFF
TRBJ1-4 TRBV11-2 TRBD1 . TGTGCCAGCAGCCCCGGACAGGGAGTCGATGAAAAACTGTTTTTT CASSPGQGVDEKLFF
TRBJ2-3 TRBV30 . once TGTGCCCACACCAGAGGGGGAGGCACAGATACGCAGTATTTT CAHTRGGGTDTQYF
TRBJ2-5 TRBV10-3 TRBD2 . TGTGCCACCAACCTGGGACTAGCGGGAGCAGAGACCCAGTACTTC CATNLGLAGAETQYF
TRBJ2-1 TRBV2 . . TGTGCCAGCAGTGTCCAGCGGGAGTCAGCCCACAGGGGTGAGCAGTTCTTC CASSVQRESAHRGEQFF
TRBJ1-1 TRBV3-1/TRBV3-2 TRBD1 . TGTGCCAGCACTCAGGGGGCGCAGACTGAAGCTTTCTTT CASTQGAQTEAFF
TRBJ1-4 TRBV18 . . TGTGCCAGCTCGCCGCCGGACGTAAAGTTTAATGAAAAACTGTTTTTT CASSPPDVKFNEKLFF
TRBJ2-7 TRBV18 . . TGTGCCAGCTCGAACAGCGCCTACGAGCAGTACTTC CASSNSAYEQYF
TRBJ1-2 TRBV9 TRBD1 . TGTGCCAGCAGCCCTATACAGGGGGTTGCCTATGGCTACACCTTC CASSPIQGVAYGYTF
TRBJ2-7 TRBV20-1 TRBD2 . TGCAGTGCTAGTGGCCCGAATAGCGGGAGGCCCTTCGAGCAGTACTTC CSASGPNSGRPFEQYF
TRBJ2-2 TRBV5-1 TRBD2 . TGCGCCAGCAAGGAAATAGCGGGAGGGCTCTCCGGGGAGCTGTTTTTT CASKEIAGGLSGELFF
TRBJ1-6 TRBV7-9 TRBD1 . TGTGCCAGCAGCTTACCGGGACAGGGGCAATCACCCCTCCACTTT CASSLPGQGQSPLHF
TRBJ1-1 TRBV30 . . TGTGCCTGGAGTCCCCCGAGATACACTGAAGCTTTCTTT CAWSPPRYTEAFF
TRBJ2-7 TRBV29-1 . few TGCAGCGTTAGCTCGGGGGTGAGGGAGCAGTACTTC CSVSSGVREQYF
TRBJ2-5 TRBV11-2 . few TGTGCCAGCAGCTTAGGCGGAGAAGAGACCCAGTACTTC CASSLGGEETQYF
TRBJ2-7 TRBV11-3 . . TGTGCCAGCAGCGAAAGGTGCGGGCCATCCTCACAACCCCCCTCCTACGAGCAGTACTTC CASSERCGPSSQPPSYEQYF
TRBJ1-2 TRBV4-1 . . TGCGCCAGCAGGAGCAGTACGGTTGGGCGGGCACTATTCAACTATGGCTACACCTTC CASRSSTVGRALFNYGYTF
TRBJ2-2 TRBV7-8 . . TGTGCCAGCAGCTTAGCGCGTTTGAACACCGGGGAGCTGTTTTTT CASSLARLNTGELFF
TRBJ2-3 TRBV6-1 TRBD1 once TGTGCCAGCAGTGACACCGGGACAGGGCTTGATACGCAGTATTTT CASSDTGTGLDTQYF
TRBJ2-3 TRBV11-2 . . TGTGCCAGCAGCTTAGGGAAGTTGGATACGCAGTATTTT CASSLGKLDTQYF